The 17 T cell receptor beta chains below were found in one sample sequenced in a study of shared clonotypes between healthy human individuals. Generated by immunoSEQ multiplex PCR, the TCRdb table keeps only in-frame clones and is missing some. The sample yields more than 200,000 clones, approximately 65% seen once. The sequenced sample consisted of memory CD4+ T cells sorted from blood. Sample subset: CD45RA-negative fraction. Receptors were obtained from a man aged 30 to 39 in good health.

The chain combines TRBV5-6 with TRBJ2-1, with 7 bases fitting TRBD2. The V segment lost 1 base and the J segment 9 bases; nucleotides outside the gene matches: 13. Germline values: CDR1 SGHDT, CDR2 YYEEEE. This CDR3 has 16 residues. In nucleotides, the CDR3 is TGTGCCAGCAGCTTGTTAACTGGCGGGAGCCACGGTGAGCAGTTCTTC. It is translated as CASSLLTGGSHGEQFF.

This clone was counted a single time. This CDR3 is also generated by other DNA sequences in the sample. Written as DNA, the CDR3 is TGTGCCAGCAGCTTACAAGAGACCCAGTACTTC. Its translation: CASSLQETQYF. The chain links TRBV11-2 to TRBJ2-5; D not certain. The V gene's germline CDR1 is SGHAT and CDR2 FQNNGV. This CDR3 contains 11 residues. The germline V and J ends were trimmed by 2 bases and 2 bases, with 0 bases remaining between them.

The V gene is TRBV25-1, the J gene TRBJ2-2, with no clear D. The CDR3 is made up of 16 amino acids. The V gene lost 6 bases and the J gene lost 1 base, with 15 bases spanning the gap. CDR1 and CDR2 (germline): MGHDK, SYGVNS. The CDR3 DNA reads TGTGCCAGCAGCCAGGCGTGGCCCGAGAACACCGGGGAGCTGTTTTTT. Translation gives CASSQAWPENTGELFF.

CDR3 in amino acids: CASSQRTGGAGNTEAFF. CDR3 DNA: TGTGCCAGCTCACAAAGGACAGGGGGCGCGGGGAACACTGAAGCTTTCTTT. This chain links TRBV18 with TRBJ1-1; 11 bases align to TRBD1. The CDR3 has 17 residues. The germline CDR1 and CDR2 sequences are KGHSH and LQKENI. Trimming removed 4 bases from V and 1 base from J; junction bases left unmatched: 8.

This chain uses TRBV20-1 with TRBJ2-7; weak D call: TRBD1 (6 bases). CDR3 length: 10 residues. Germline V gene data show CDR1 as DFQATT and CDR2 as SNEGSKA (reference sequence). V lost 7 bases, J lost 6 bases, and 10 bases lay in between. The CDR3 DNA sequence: TGCAGTGGGGGGCTCTCCGAGCAGTACTTC. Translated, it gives CSGGLSEQYF.

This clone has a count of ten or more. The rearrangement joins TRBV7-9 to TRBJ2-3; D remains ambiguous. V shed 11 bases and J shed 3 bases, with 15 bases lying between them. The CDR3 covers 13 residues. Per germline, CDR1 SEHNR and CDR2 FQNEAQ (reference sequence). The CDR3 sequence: CAARVRQTDTQYF. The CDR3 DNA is TGTGCCGCCCGGGTGAGGCAGACAGATACGCAGTATTTT.

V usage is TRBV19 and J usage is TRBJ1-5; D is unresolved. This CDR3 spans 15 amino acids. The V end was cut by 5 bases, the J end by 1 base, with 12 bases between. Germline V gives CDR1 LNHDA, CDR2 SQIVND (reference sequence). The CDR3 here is CASSPRFDSNQPQHF. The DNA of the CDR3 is TGTGCCAGTAGTCCACGCTTTGACAGCAATCAGCCCCAGCATTTT.

DNA of the CDR3: TGCGCCAGCAGCTTCGACCAATACGAGCAGTACTTC. Translating it yields CASSFDQYEQYF. The V call is TRBV5-1, the J call TRBJ2-7; D is undetermined. The CDR3 has 12 residues. Trimming pared 2 bases from V and 4 bases from J, leaving 7 bases between. Germline V gene data show CDR1 as SGHRS and CDR2 as YFSETQ.

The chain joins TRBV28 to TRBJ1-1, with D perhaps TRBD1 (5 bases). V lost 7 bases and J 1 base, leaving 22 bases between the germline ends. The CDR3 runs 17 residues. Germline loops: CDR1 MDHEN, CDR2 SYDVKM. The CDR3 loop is CASTPTEGVPGNTEAFF. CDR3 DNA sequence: TGTGCCAGCACCCCGACTGAAGGGGTACCCGGGAACACTGAAGCTTTCTTT.

CDR3 amino acids: CASSVGGLYNEQFF. The CDR3 bases are TGTGCCAGCAGCGTAGGGGGACTATACAATGAGCAGTTCTTC. The rearrangement links TRBV9 to TRBJ2-1; 7 bases are a match to TRBD2. CDR1 is SGDLS and CDR2 is YYNGEE in the germline V gene. Losses at the gene ends were 0 bases for V and 4 bases for J; bases not matched to a gene: 1. CDR3 size: 14 residues.

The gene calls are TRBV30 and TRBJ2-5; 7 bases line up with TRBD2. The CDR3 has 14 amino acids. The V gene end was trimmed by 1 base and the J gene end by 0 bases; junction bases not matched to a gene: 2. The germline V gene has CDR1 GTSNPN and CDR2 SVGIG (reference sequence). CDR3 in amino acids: CAWSGGGDQETQYF. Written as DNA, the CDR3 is TGTGCCTGGAGTGGGGGAGGGGACCAAGAGACCCAGTACTTC. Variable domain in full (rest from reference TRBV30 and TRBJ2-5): SQTIHQWPATLVQPVGSPLSLECTVEGTSNPNLYWYRQAAGRGLQLLFYSVGIGQISSEVPQNLSASRPQDRQFILSSKKLLLSDSGFYLCAWSGGGDQETQYFGPGTRLLVL.

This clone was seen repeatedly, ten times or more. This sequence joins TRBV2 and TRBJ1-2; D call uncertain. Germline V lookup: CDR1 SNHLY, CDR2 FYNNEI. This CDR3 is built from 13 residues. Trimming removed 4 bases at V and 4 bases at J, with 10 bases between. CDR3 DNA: TGTGCCAGCAGTGTAAGTCAGGCCTATGGCTACACCTTC. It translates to CASSVSQAYGYTF.

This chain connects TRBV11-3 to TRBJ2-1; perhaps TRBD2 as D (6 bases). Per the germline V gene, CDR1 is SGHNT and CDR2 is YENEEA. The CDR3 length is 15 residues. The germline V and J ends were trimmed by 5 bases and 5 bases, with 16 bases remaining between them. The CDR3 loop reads CASSGSAGPNNEQFF. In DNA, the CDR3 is TGTGCCAGCAGCGGCAGCGCGGGGCCGAACAATGAGCAGTTCTTC.

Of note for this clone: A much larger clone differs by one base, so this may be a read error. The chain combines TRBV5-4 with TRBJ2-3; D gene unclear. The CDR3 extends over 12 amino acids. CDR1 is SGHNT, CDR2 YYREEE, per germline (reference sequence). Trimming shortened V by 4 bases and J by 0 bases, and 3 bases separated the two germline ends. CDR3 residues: CASSISTDTQYF. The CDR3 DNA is TGTGCCAGCAGCATTAGCACAGATACGCAGTATTTT.

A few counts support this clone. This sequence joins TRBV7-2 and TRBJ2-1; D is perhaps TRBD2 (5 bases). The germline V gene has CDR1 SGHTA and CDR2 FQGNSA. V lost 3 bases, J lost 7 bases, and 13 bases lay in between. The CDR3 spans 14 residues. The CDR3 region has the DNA TGTGCCAGCAGCTTGAGTGGAGGTCCTAATGAGCAGTTCTTC. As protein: CASSLSGGPNEQFF.

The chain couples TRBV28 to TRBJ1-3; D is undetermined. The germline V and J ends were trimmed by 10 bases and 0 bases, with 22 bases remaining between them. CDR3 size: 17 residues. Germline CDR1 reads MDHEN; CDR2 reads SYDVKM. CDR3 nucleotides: TGTGCCACCATCGAGGCAGGCAGTTGGGGCTCTGGAAACACCATATATTTT. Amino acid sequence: CATIEAGSWGSGNTIYF.

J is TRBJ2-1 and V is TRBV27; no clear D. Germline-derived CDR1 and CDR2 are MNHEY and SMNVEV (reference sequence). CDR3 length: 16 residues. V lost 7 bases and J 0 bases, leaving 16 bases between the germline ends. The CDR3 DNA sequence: TGTGCCAGCAATCCCGGCTCGTTGAGCTCCTACAATGAGCAGTTCTTC. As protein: CASNPGSLSSYNEQFF.